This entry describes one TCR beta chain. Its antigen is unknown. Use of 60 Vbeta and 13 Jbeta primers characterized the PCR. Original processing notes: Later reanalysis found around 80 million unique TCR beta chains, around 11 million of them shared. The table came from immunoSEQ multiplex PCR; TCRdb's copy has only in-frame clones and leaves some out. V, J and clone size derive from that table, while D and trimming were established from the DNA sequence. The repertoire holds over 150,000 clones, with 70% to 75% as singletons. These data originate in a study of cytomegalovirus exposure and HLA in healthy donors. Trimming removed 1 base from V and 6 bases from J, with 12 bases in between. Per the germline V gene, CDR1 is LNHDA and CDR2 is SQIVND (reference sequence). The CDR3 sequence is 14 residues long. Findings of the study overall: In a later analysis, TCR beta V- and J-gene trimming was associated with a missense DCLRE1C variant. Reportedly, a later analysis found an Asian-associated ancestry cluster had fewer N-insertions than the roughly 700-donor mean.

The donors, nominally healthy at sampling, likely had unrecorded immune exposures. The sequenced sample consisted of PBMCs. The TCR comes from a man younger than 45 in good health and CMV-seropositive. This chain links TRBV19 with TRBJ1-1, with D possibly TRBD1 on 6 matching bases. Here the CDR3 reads CASSIASGDPEAFF. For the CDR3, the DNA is TGTGCCAGTAGTATAGCCTCAGGGGACCCTGAAGCTTTCTTT.